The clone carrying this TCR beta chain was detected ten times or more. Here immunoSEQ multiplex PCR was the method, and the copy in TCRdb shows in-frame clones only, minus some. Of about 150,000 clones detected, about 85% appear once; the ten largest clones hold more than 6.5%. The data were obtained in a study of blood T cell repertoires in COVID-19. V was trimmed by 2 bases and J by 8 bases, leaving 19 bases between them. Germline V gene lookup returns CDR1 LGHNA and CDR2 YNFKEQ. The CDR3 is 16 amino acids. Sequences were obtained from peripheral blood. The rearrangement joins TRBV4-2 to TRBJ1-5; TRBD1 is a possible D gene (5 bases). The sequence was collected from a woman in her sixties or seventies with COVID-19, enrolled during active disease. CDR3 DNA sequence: TGTGCCAGCAGCCAACTCAGCCCAGGGTTATCTAAGCCCCAGCATTTT. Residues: CASSQLSPGLSKPQHF.